This passage covers 7 T cell receptor beta chains from one sample sequenced in a study of blood T cell repertoires in COVID-19. The data were produced by immunoSEQ multiplex PCR, yet TCRdb's version contains in-frame clones alone and is incomplete. The sample shows under 200,000 clones, around 81% of them seen only once. The specimen was peripheral blood. Every receptor here comes from a man between 60 and 70 years old with COVID-19, enrolled during active disease.

This clone was detected only once. The chain combines TRBV9 with TRBJ2-7; 9 positions match TRBD1. The germline V gene has CDR1 SGDLS and CDR2 YYNGEE. J was trimmed by 4 bases and V by 3 bases; bases with no gene match: 11. There are 16 residues in the CDR3. The CDR3 DNA reads TGTGCCAGCAGCGCATCCACACGGGACAGGGCATACGAGCAGTACTTC. Residues: CASSASTRDRAYEQYF.

The chain has TRBV6-5 and TRBJ1-1; D perhaps matches TRBD1 (6 bases). The V gene's germline CDR1 is MNHEY and CDR2 SVGAGI. This CDR3 spans 14 amino acids. V lost 7 bases, J lost 5 bases, and 17 bases lay in between. CDR3 bases: TGTGCCAGCACCTCCCTGGGGGCAGGGACTGAAGCTTTCTTT. Amino acid sequence: CASTSLGAGTEAFF.

J is TRBJ2-7 and V is TRBV2; 8 bases fit TRBD1. V was clipped by 6 bases and J by 3 bases; unmatched bases: 13. The CDR3 has 16 residues. Germline V gives CDR1 SNHLY, CDR2 FYNNEI. Here the CDR3 DNA reads TGTGCCAGCAGGACAGGGGAGCCCTTGCAACGCTACGAGCAGTACTTC. Protein product: CASRTGEPLQRYEQYF.

This chain links TRBV27 with TRBJ1-1; TRBD1 is a possible D gene (6 bases). Germline V gives CDR1 MNHEY, CDR2 SMNVEV (reference sequence). The V end lost 7 bases, the J end lost 6 bases, and 18 bases lay between the germline ends. There are 14 residues in the CDR3. The CDR3 protein is CASTRGQGWSEAFF. The CDR3 DNA reads as TGTGCCAGCACCCGAGGTCAGGGGTGGTCTGAAGCTTTCTTT.

V gene TRBV6-5 combines with J gene TRBJ2-3; 8 nucleotides agree with TRBD2. The CDR3 loop spans 14 amino acids. Germline V lookup: CDR1 MNHEY, CDR2 SVGAGI. With 6 bases clipped from V and 1 base from J, the junction kept 3 bases outside the gene matches. The CDR3 sequence is CASRAGVGTDTQYF. CDR3 in DNA: TGTGCCAGCAGAGCGGGAGTCGGCACAGATACGCAGTATTTT.

The chain combines TRBV11-2 with TRBJ2-1; TRBD2 matches at 10 bases. The junction had 4 bases not matched to a gene; V was cut back by 2 bases and J by 6 bases. The CDR3 contains 15 residues. CDR1 and CDR2 (germline): SGHAT, FQNNGV. CDR3 in amino acids: CASSLMASGSNEQFF. Written as DNA, the CDR3 is TGTGCCAGCAGCTTAATGGCTAGCGGGAGCAATGAGCAGTTCTTC.

This chain links TRBV14 with TRBJ1-2; 7 bases are shared with TRBD1. Germline V lookup: CDR1 SGHDN, CDR2 FVKESK. This CDR3 region has 15 residues. The junction had 7 bases not matched to a gene; V was cut back by 3 bases and J by 3 bases. The DNA for the CDR3 is TGTGCCAGCAGCCAGGATGCCGACAGGGACTATGGCTACACCTTC. Protein sequence: CASSQDADRDYGYTF.